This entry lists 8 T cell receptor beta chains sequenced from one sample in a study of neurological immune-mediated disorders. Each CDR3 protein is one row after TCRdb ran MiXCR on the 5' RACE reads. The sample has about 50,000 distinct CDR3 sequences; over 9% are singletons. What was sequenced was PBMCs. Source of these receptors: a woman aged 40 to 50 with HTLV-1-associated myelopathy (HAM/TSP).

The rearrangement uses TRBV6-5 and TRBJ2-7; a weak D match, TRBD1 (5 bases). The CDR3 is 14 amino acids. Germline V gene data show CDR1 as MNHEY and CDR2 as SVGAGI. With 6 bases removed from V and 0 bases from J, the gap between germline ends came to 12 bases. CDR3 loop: CASSFDRSSYEQYF. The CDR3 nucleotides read TGTGCCAGCAGCTTTGACAGAAGCTCCTACGAGCAGTACTTC.

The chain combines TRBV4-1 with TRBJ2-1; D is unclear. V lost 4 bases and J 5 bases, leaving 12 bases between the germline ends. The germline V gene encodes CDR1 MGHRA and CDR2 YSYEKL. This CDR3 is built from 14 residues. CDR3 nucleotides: TGCGCCAGCAGCCGAGAGAATTACCACAATGAGCAGTTCTTC. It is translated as CASSRENYHNEQFF.

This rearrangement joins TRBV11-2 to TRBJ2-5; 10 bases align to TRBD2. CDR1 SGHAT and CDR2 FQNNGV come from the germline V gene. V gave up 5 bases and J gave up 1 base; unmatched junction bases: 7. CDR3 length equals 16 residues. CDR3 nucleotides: TGTGCCAGCAGCCCGATGACTAGCGGGTTCCAAGAGACCCAGTACTTC. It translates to CASSPMTSGFQETQYF.

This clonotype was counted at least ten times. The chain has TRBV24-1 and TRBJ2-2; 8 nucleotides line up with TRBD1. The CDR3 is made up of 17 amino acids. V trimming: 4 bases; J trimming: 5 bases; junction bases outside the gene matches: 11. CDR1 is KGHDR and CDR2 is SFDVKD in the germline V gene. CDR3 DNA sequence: TGTGCCACCAGTGACACCCTTGTCAGGGGGCGAACCGGGGAGCTGTTTTTT. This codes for CATSDTLVRGRTGELFF.

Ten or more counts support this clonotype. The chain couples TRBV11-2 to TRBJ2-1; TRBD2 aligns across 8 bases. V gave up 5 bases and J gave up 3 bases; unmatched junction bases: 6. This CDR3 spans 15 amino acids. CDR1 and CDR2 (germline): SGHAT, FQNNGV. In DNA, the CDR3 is TGTGCCAGCAGCCCCAGCGGGGGTCGCTACAATGAGCAGTTCTTC. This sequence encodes CASSPSGGRYNEQFF.

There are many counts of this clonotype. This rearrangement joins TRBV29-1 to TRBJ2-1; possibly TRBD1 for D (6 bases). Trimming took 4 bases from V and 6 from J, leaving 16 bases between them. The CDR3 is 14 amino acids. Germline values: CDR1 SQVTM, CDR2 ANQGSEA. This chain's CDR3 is CSVARGLPPNEQFF. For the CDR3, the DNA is TGCAGCGTTGCCAGGGGCCTACCTCCCAATGAGCAGTTCTTC.

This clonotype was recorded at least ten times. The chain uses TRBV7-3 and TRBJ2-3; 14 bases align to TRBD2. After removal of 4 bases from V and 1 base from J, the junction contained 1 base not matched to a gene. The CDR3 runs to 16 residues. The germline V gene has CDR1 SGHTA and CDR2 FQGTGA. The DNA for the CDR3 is TGTGCCAGCAGCTCGGGACTAGCGGGGGGCACAGATACGCAGTATTTT. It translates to CASSSGLAGGTDTQYF.

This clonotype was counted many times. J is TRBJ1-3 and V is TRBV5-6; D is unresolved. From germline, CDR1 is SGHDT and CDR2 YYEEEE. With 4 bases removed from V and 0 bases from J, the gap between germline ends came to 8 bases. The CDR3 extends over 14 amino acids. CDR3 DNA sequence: TGTGCCAGCAGCCATGACTCCTCTGGAAACACCATATATTTT. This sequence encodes CASSHDSSGNTIYF.